A selection of T cell receptor beta chains follows, all from one sample in a study of cytomegalovirus exposure and HLA in healthy donors. The table came from immunoSEQ multiplex PCR; TCRdb's copy has only in-frame clones and leaves some out. The sample includes about 170,000 clones, roughly three quarters of them seen just once. The sequencing input was PBMCs. These receptors were collected from a woman aged 45-65 years in good health and CMV-seropositive. Each CDR3 is given with its conserved first and last residue. Fields, in order: D gene, clone size, J gene, V gene, CDR3 DNA, CDR3 protein. The D gene is left open where the match is weak. The size of a clone is reported for some rows only, either as once, few or many, or as a class for expanded clones.

TRBD1	-	TRBJ1-2	TRBV27	TGTGCCAGCGCCGAGAGAGACAGGGATGGCTACACCTTC	CASAERDRDGYTF
TRBD1	-	TRBJ1-3	TRBV4-2	TGTGCCAGTAGCCAGCCACCCGGGACAGGAGTAAACACCATATATTTT	CASSQPPGTGVNTIYF
-	-	TRBJ2-7	TRBV6-5	TGTGCCAGCAGAACCGGACACTCGAGCTCCTACGAGCAGTACTTC	CASRTGHSSSYEQYF
-	-	TRBJ1-1	TRBV7-9	TGTTCCAGCAGCTTCCAACAGGGAACTGAAGCTTTCTTT	CSSSFQQGTEAFF
TRBD1	-	TRBJ1-2	TRBV6-1	TGTGCCAGCAGTGACCAAGACAGGGCGTTCCATGGCTACACCTTC	CASSDQDRAFHGYTF
-	-	TRBJ1-2	TRBV11-2	TGTGCCAGCAGCTTGGCCACCAGGGGTGGTGCTTATAACTATGGCTACACCTTC	CASSLATRGGAYNYGYTF
-	-	TRBJ2-5	TRBV6-6	TGTGCCAGCAGTTCTGGTGGCAGGGAGACCCAGTACTTC	CASSSGGRETQYF
TRBD1	-	TRBJ2-5	TRBV11-2	TGTGCCAGCAGCCCGACAGGGTCCAACCAAGAGACCCAGTACTTC	CASSPTGSNQETQYF
-	once	TRBJ1-1	TRBV19	TGTGCCAGTAGTACCTTATCGACAGAACCCATGAACACTGAAGCTTTCTTT	CASSTLSTEPMNTEAFF
-	-	TRBJ1-1	TRBV9	TGTGCCAGCAGCGTAGATGGGGGGACTGGGCGACGGGCTTTCTTT	CASSVDGGTGRRAFF
-	-	TRBJ2-7	TRBV5-1	TGCGCCAGCAGCTTGCCACGACAGACCGCCAACGAGCAGTACTTC	CASSLPRQTANEQYF
TRBD1	-	TRBJ1-2	TRBV11-2	TGTGCCAGCAGCCCTTTCCAAGGACAGGGGAGAAGTGGCTACACCTTC	CASSPFQGQGRSGYTF
TRBD2	-	TRBJ2-1	TRBV9	TGTGCCAGCAGCGTAGAGGCTAGCGGGGGGCCCTCGCAGTTCTTC	CASSVEASGGPSQFF
-	-	TRBJ1-1	TRBV6-5	TGTGCCAGCAGTTACACAGCAACAAACACTGAAGCTTTCTTT	CASSYTATNTEAFF
-	once	TRBJ2-1	TRBV5-8	TGTGCCAGCAGCTTGAAACAGGGCGATGAGCAGTTCTTC	CASSLKQGDEQFF
-	-	TRBJ2-3	TRBV2	TGTGCCAGCAGTTCCTCTAGGCCGAATACGCAGTATTTT	CASSSSRPNTQYF
TRBD1	-	TRBJ1-2	TRBV11-2	TGTGCCAGCAGCCAAGAACGGCAGGGGGCGGGCTACACCTTC	CASSQERQGAGYTF
-	-	TRBJ1-5	TRBV4-1	TGCGCCAGCGGGCCGGAGGGCGGTAGCAATCAGCCCCAGCATTTT	CASGPEGGSNQPQHF
-	-	TRBJ1-1	TRBV4-2	TGTGCCAGCAGCCAAGTCGGGGAGACGAACACTGAAGCTTTCTTT	CASSQVGETNTEAFF
-	-	TRBJ2-7	TRBV27	TGTGCCAGCAGTTTAATAGGACAGACTGACTACGAGCAGTACTTC	CASSLIGQTDYEQYF
TRBD2	-	TRBJ2-3	TRBV4-2	TGTGCCAGCAGCCCCTCCGGTAGCGGGGGTACAGATACGCAGTATTTT	CASSPSGSGGTDTQYF
TRBD1	once	TRBJ1-1	TRBV5-1	TGCGCCAGCAGCAAACGGACAGGGGAAATTTCCGGGGTCTTT	CASSKRTGEISGVF
TRBD2	-	TRBJ2-5	TRBV2	TGTGCCACGCCGCCGCGGCTCAGCGGGGCCACGGGGACCCAGTACTTC	CATPPRLSGATGTQYF
TRBD1	-	TRBJ1-2	TRBV25-1	TGTGCCAGCAGCGCTGACAGGGGATACTATGGCTACACCTTC	CASSADRGYYGYTF
TRBD2	few	TRBJ2-1	TRBV7-3	TGTGCCAGCAGCCCTGGGGCGGGGGGGTTGTATATAAACAATGAGCAGTTCTTC	CASSPGAGGLYINNEQFF
-	-	TRBJ1-2	TRBV28	TGTGCCAGCAGCTTTAGAGGTTATGGCTACACCTTC	CASSFRGYGYTF
-	few	TRBJ1-2	TRBV6-5	TGTGCCAGCAGTTACCCAGGGAACTATGGCTACACCTTC	CASSYPGNYGYTF
TRBD1	-	TRBJ1-5	TRBV5-6	TGTGCCAGCAGCTTGGGTTTAGGACAGGGGGCTCAGCCCCAGCATTTT	CASSLGLGQGAQPQHF
-	-	TRBJ2-7	TRBV7-6	TGTGCCAGCAGCTTAAGCGGTTCCTACGAGCAGTACTTC	CASSLSGSYEQYF
TRBD1	-	TRBJ1-5	TRBV10-3	TGTGCCATCAGTGAAACAGGACAGGGTGGCAGACCCCAGCATTTT	CAISETGQGGRPQHF
TRBD1	-	TRBJ1-4	TRBV18	TGTGCCAGCTCACCATCTACAGGGGCTCAAAATGAAAAACTGTTTTTT	CASSPSTGAQNEKLFF
-	once	TRBJ1-1	TRBV4-1	TGCGCCAGCAGCCAGGCCTGGGGGAGGCGTAGAGCTTTCTTT	CASSQAWGRRRAFF
-	-	TRBJ1-2	TRBV5-4	TGTGCCAGCAGCTTGACCAGGGTAGACTATGGCTACACCTTC	CASSLTRVDYGYTF
TRBD1	-	TRBJ1-2	TRBV10-2	TGCGCCAGCAGAGGGGGCGACTATGGCTACACCTTC	CASRGGDYGYTF
-	-	TRBJ1-2	TRBV25-1	TGTGCCAGCAGTGAATCGGGGAGCTATGGCTACACCTTC	CASSESGSYGYTF
TRBD1	-	TRBJ1-1	TRBV6-5	TGTGCCAGCAGTGTAGGACAGGACAGGGACACTGAAGCTTTCTTT	CASSVGQDRDTEAFF
TRBD1	-	TRBJ1-6	TRBV5-1	TGCGCCAGCAGCTCTGGGACAGGGGCTAATTCACCCCTCCACTTT	CASSSGTGANSPLHF
TRBD1	few	TRBJ1-2	TRBV18	TGTGCCAGCTCACCTTCTCTAGGCCGGGACAGGGATTATGGCTACACCTTC	CASSPSLGRDRDYGYTF
-	-	TRBJ1-1	TRBV7-8	TGTGCCAGCAGCCAACTTCAGGAGGCTTGGACTGAAGCTTTCTTT	CASSQLQEAWTEAFF
-	-	TRBJ1-5	TRBV25-1	TGTGCCAGCGGGACTGGGAACAGAGATCAGCCCCAGCATTTT	CASGTGNRDQPQHF
-	-	TRBJ1-2	TRBV29-1	TGCAGCGTTGACAGGACTGATGGCTACACCTTC	CSVDRTDGYTF
-	-	TRBJ1-4	TRBV5-5	TGTGCCAGCAGCTTGGCGACTACAGGGTCGGGGGAAAAACTGTTTTTT	CASSLATTGSGEKLFF
-	-	TRBJ2-1	TRBV11-3	TGTGCCAGCAGCTTAGTGGGGGGTGAGCAGTTCTTC	CASSLVGGEQFF
-	-	TRBJ1-6	TRBV19	TGTGCCAGTAGTCCGAGGACAGCGTACTATAATTCACCCCTCCACTTT	CASSPRTAYYNSPLHF
TRBD1	-	TRBJ1-1	TRBV29-1	TGCAGCGGGCGGGCAGGGGGCGGTCGCACTGAAGCTTTCTTT	CSGRAGGGRTEAFF
-	few	TRBJ2-3	TRBV25-1	TGTGCCAGCAGTGAATGGGGGACATTCCAGAATACGCAGTATTTT	CASSEWGTFQNTQYF
-	-	TRBJ1-1	TRBV19	TGTGCCAGTAGTATAGACTCTAGCCCTACGCAAGCTTTCTTT	CASSIDSSPTQAFF
-	-	TRBJ2-2	TRBV19	TGTGCCAGTACCCTGGGGGGGACATCTTACACCGGGGAGCTGTTTTTT	CASTLGGTSYTGELFF